One sample yielded the 25 T cell receptor beta chains listed below, sequenced in a study of cytomegalovirus exposure and HLA in healthy donors. PCR used 60 Vbeta primers and 13 Jbeta primers. Assay used: immunoSEQ multiplex PCR; TCRdb lists only in-frame clones, some missing. Among 150,000 to 200,000 clones listed, 80% to 90% were seen once. The sequenced sample consisted of PBMCs. The receptors were gathered from a man younger than 35 in good health and CMV-seropositive.

About this clone itself: Germline is not matched at one junction end, which may reflect a read error. This chain links TRBV2 with TRBJ1-3; D call uncertain. CDR3 length: 14 residues. From germline, CDR1 is SNHLY and CDR2 FYNNEI. The CDR3 protein is CASRLTDSGNTTYF. The CDR3 nucleotides read TGTGCCAGCAGACTCACCGACTCTGGAAACACCACATATTTT.

The rearrangement joins TRBV2 to TRBJ2-7, with D maybe TRBD2 (5 bases). Deletions cut 2 bases from V and 7 bases from J, with 18 bases between. Per germline, CDR1 SNHLY and CDR2 FYNNEI. The CDR3 extends over 15 amino acids. CDR3 loop: CASSERPAGDIEQYF. The CDR3 DNA reads TGTGCCAGCAGTGAACGACCTGCGGGTGATATAGAGCAGTACTTC.

CDR3 DNA: TGTGCCAGCAGCTTTGGAAGACTGGGAAACACCATATATTTT. Encoded protein: CASSFGRLGNTIYF. The chain recombines TRBV5-6 with TRBJ1-3; no definite D call. V lost 2 bases and J 4 bases, leaving 10 bases between the germline ends. Germline assignment: CDR1 SGHDT and CDR2 YYEEEE. There are 14 residues in the CDR3. The full variable domain, completed using reference TRBV5-6 and TRBJ1-3, is DAGVTQSPTHLIKTRGQQVTLRCSPKSGHDTVSWYQQALGQGPQFIFQYYEEEERQRGNFPDRFSGHQFPNYSSELNVNALLLGDSALYLCASSFGRLGNTIYFGEGSWLTVV.

In this sample, this clone turned up a few times. J is TRBJ1-4 and V is TRBV6-5; 8 positions agree with TRBD1. CDR1 and CDR2 from the germline V gene are MNHEY and SVGAGI. The ends lost 6 bases at V and 3 bases at J; junction bases unmatched: 6. The CDR3 consists of 15 residues. The CDR3 DNA reads as TGTGCCAGCAGCACAGGGACAGGCCCTAATGAAAAACTGTTTTTT. This encodes CASSTGTGPNEKLFF.

This chain links TRBV18 with TRBJ2-1; D perhaps matches TRBD1 (6 bases). Germline CDR1 and CDR2: KGHSH and LQKENI. The CDR3 has 15 amino acids. With 8 bases removed from V and 5 bases from J, the gap between germline ends came to 19 bases. This chain's CDR3 is CASLESEDSHNEQFF. The CDR3 DNA follows: TGTGCCAGCCTCGAAAGTGAGGACAGCCACAATGAGCAGTTCTTC.

This chain uses TRBV5-4 with TRBJ2-7; the match to TRBD1 covers 9 bases. V gave up 3 bases and J gave up 2 bases; unmatched junction bases: 3. This CDR3 spans 14 amino acids. Germline loops: CDR1 SGHNT, CDR2 YYREEE (reference sequence). Here the CDR3 reads CASSSGTGTYEQYF. In nucleotides, the CDR3 is TGTGCCAGCAGCTCCGGGACAGGGACCTACGAGCAGTACTTC.

J is TRBJ2-4 and V is TRBV6-5; the match to TRBD2 covers 8 bases. Germline-derived CDR1 and CDR2 are MNHEY and SVGAGI. The CDR3 contains 13 residues. V lost 6 bases and J lost 9; bases outside the gene matches: 7. The DNA of the CDR3 is TGTGCCAGCAGCGGGACTAGGGGTACCATTCAGTACTTC. Amino acids: CASSGTRGTIQYF.

This clone was recorded a few times. The rearrangement links TRBV4-3 to TRBJ1-1; weak D call: TRBD1 (5 bases). The CDR3 is made up of 14 amino acids. V lost 3 bases and J lost 3, with 11 bases in between. In germline, CDR1 is LGHNA, CDR2 YSLEER. The CDR3 nucleotides read TGCGCCAGCAGCCAGGATGGGGGGTACACTGAAGCTTTCTTT. It yields the protein CASSQDGGYTEAFF.

This chain connects TRBV11-2 to TRBJ1-3, with D maybe TRBD1 (5 bases). Per germline, CDR1 SGHAT and CDR2 FQNNGV. With 4 bases removed from V and 0 bases from J, the gap between germline ends came to 13 bases. The CDR3 has 16 amino acids. In DNA form, the CDR3 reads TGTGCCAGCAGCTCAGCAGGGATACCCTCTGGAAACACCATATATTTT. Translated: CASSSAGIPSGNTIYF. Full variable domain (outside the CDR3, taken from reference TRBV11-2 and TRBJ1-3): EAGVAQSPRYKIIEKRQSVAFWCNPISGHATLYWYQQILGQGPKLLIQFQNNGVVDDSQLPKDRFSAERLKGVDSTLKIQPAKLEDSAVYLCASSSAGIPSGNTIYFGEGSWLTVV.

The chain recombines TRBV7-4 with TRBJ2-6; tentative D call: TRBD2 (5 bases). This CDR3 spans 16 amino acids. Trimming took off 1 base at V and 4 bases at J, with 11 bases between the two ends. Germline V gene data show CDR1 as SGHVT and CDR2 as SQSDAQ. The CDR3 is CASSLVHGEGANVLTF. The CDR3 DNA is TGTGCCAGCAGCTTAGTACACGGGGAGGGGGCCAACGTCCTGACTTTC.

The chain combines TRBV14 with TRBJ1-2; 7 positions match TRBD1. This CDR3 has 16 residues. The junction had 11 bases not matched to a gene; V was cut back by 3 bases and J by 4 bases. Looked up from germline, CDR1 is SGHDN and CDR2 is FVKESK. The CDR3 spells CASSQAGTETIYGYTF. CDR3 nucleotides: TGTGCCAGCAGCCAGGCGGGGACAGAGACCATCTATGGCTACACCTTC.

The V call is TRBV6-6, the J call TRBJ1-2, with D possibly being TRBD1 (5 bases). Germline V gives CDR1 MNHNY, CDR2 SVGAGI (reference sequence). This CDR3 has 15 residues. Trimming cost V 7 bases and J 2 bases, with 17 bases left between them. The CDR3 spells CASTPRSGTNYGYTF. DNA for the CDR3: TGTGCCAGCACCCCGAGGAGCGGGACCAACTATGGCTACACCTTC.

This chain uses TRBV5-6 with TRBJ2-2, with D maybe TRBD1 (6 bases). Germline CDR1 and CDR2: SGHDT and YYEEEE. Trimming removed 4 bases at V and 5 bases at J, with 15 bases between. The CDR3 sequence is 15 residues long. The CDR3 sequence is CASSPVTGPTGELFF. The CDR3 DNA sequence: TGTGCCAGCAGCCCGGTGACAGGCCCAACCGGGGAGCTGTTTTTT.

The count of this clone is one. The chain carries TRBV28 and TRBJ1-5; D gene uncertain. The CDR3 sequence is 16 residues long. Trimming pared 5 bases from V and 5 bases from J, leaving 19 bases between. Germline V gives CDR1 MDHEN, CDR2 SYDVKM. CDR3 nucleotides: TGTGCCAGCAGTCCCCTGTCGTGGAGGTTCGATCAGCCCCAGCATTTT. Residues: CASSPLSWRFDQPQHF.

The rearrangement links TRBV2 to TRBJ1-2; D is uncertain. V shed 8 bases and J shed 0 bases, with 10 bases lying between them. Germline CDR1 and CDR2: SNHLY and FYNNEI. This CDR3 has 13 amino acids. CDR3 sequence: CASGLKANYGYTF. CDR3 in DNA: TGTGCCAGCGGGCTCAAGGCTAACTATGGCTACACCTTC.

This clone was counted once. CDR3 residues: CASSQWGGYEQYF. For the CDR3, the DNA is TGTGCCAGCAGCCAATGGGGGGGCTACGAGCAGTACTTC. This chain connects TRBV14 to TRBJ2-7; 7 bases fit TRBD2. V gave up 2 bases and J gave up 3 bases; unmatched junction bases: 1. Per the germline V gene, CDR1 is SGHDN and CDR2 is FVKESK. The CDR3 contains 13 residues. Full variable domain (missing parts from reference TRBV14 and TRBJ2-7): EAGVTQFPSHSVIEKGQTVTLRCDPISGHDNLYWYRRVMGKEIKFLLHFVKESKQDESGMPNNRFLAERTGGTYSTLKVQPAELEDSGVYFCASSQWGGYEQYFGPGTRLTVT.

About this clone itself: Likely a read error: the CDR3 ends without its conserved phenylalanine or tryptophan. The chain recombines TRBV30 with TRBJ2-2, with a weak D call TRBD1 (6 bases). Germline values: CDR1 GTSNPN, CDR2 SVGIG (reference sequence). The CDR3 is 15 residues long. The germline V and J ends were trimmed by 4 bases and 6 bases, with 18 bases remaining between them. CDR3 DNA sequence: TGTGCCTGGATAAATTACAGGGAAGGCGCCGGGGAGCTGTTTTTG. The encoded protein is CAWINYREGAGELFL.

The gene calls are TRBV19 and TRBJ1-2; 8 bases map to TRBD1. Trimming took 1 base from V and 1 from J; bases not matched to a gene: 14. CDR1 LNHDA and CDR2 SQIVND come from the germline V gene (reference sequence). CDR3 length: 19 amino acids. CDR3 loop: CASSIGLIPGTGLNYGYTF. The CDR3 region has the DNA TGTGCCAGTAGTATAGGTCTTATTCCCGGGACAGGCCTTAACTATGGCTACACCTTC.

This clone was seen only a few times. The chain is built from TRBV10-3 and TRBJ1-1; 11 positions match TRBD1. CDR3 size: 13 residues. The germline V gene has CDR1 ENHRY and CDR2 SYGVKD. In DNA, the CDR3 is TGTGCTACCCGGGACAGGGGGGACACTGAAGCTTTCTTT. Amino acid sequence: CATRDRGDTEAFF.

The rearrangement joins TRBV28 to TRBJ1-6; 11 bases fit TRBD1. The CDR3 has 18 residues. With 6 bases clipped from V and 0 bases from J, the junction kept 7 bases outside the gene matches. Germline V CDR1 and CDR2: MDHEN, SYDVKM. This CDR3 reads CASRAGTGGSSYNSPLHF. CDR3 coding DNA: TGTGCCAGCAGAGCCGGGACAGGGGGTAGCTCCTATAATTCACCCCTCCACTTT.

The rearrangement joins TRBV7-8 to TRBJ2-7; TRBD1 might be the D (6 bases). CDR1 is SGHVS and CDR2 is FQNEAQ in the germline V gene. Trimming took 6 bases from V and 2 from J, leaving 17 bases between them. CDR3 length equals 15 residues. CDR3 residues: CASSSRGTNTYEQYF. Written as DNA, the CDR3 is TGTGCCAGCAGTAGCCGTGGGACAAATACCTACGAGCAGTACTTC. The variable domain in full, with the rest retrieved from reference TRBV7-8 and TRBJ2-7, is GAGVSQSPRYKVAKRGQDVALRCDPISGHVSLFWYQQALGQGPEFLTYFQNEAQLDKSGLPSDRFFAERPEGSVSTLKIQRTQQEDSAVYLCASSSRGTNTYEQYFGPGTRLTVT.

This clone has a handful of counts. This chain connects TRBV30 to TRBJ1-2; D is undetermined. Between the trimmed V and J ends, which lost 2 bases and 4 bases, there was a span of 11 bases. In germline, CDR1 is GTSNPN, CDR2 SVGIG (reference sequence). This CDR3 comprises 13 residues. The CDR3 nucleotides are TGTGCCTGGAGTCAGGCCCAATCCTATGGCTACACCTTC. Amino acids: CAWSQAQSYGYTF. Together with reference TRBV30 and TRBJ1-2, the CDR3 gives the full variable domain: SQTIHQWPATLVQPVGSPLSLECTVEGTSNPNLYWYRQAAGRGLQLLFYSVGIGQISSEVPQNLSASRPQDRQFILSSKKLLLSDSGFYLCAWSQAQSYGYTFGSGTRLTVV.

CDR3 sequence (DNA): TGTGCCAGCACCGGGAGGGAAGGAAACACCATATATTTT. Protein: CASTGREGNTIYF. This rearrangement joins TRBV9 to TRBJ1-3; D is unclear. Germline CDR1 SGDLS, CDR2 YYNGEE. The V gene lost 6 bases and the J gene lost 4 bases, with 11 bases spanning the gap. CDR3 length: 13 amino acids.

This chain joins TRBV9 and TRBJ2-3; 8 nucleotides line up with TRBD2. CDR3 length equals 16 residues. CDR1 and CDR2 from the germline V gene are SGDLS and YYNGEE. The junction had 6 bases not matched to a gene; V was cut back by 3 bases and J by 0 bases. The DNA of the CDR3 is TGTGCCAGCAGCGACGCCAGCGGGGGAAGCACAGATACGCAGTATTTT. Residues: CASSDASGGSTDTQYF.

The chain is built from TRBV27 and TRBJ1-4; possible D gene TRBD1, 6 bases. Between the trimmed V and J ends, which lost 3 bases and 8 bases, there was a span of 13 bases. Germline CDR1 MNHEY, CDR2 SMNVEV (reference sequence). This CDR3 spans 14 amino acids. This CDR3 reads CASSFAGAREKLFF. The CDR3 nucleotides read TGTGCCAGCAGTTTCGCGGGGGCGCGGGAAAAACTGTTTTTT.